One sample yielded the 26 T cell receptor beta chains listed below, sequenced in a study of CD8 T cells in Susac syndrome. The authors reverse transcribed about 0.45 to 1 ug RNA with random hexamers. TCRdb ran MiXCR on the immunoSEQ multiplex PCR reads and lists one entry per CDR3 protein. Found here are under 300,000 distinct CDR3 sequences, approximately 95% of them singletons; the top ten hold around 0.093%. The sample taken for sequencing was CD4+ T cells from PBMCs. All receptors derive from a human donor with Susac syndrome.

The chain is built from TRBV5-4 and TRBJ2-7, with D possibly TRBD1 on 6 matching bases. From germline, CDR1 is SGHNT and CDR2 YYREEE (reference sequence). This CDR3 region has 15 residues. Trimming removed 4 bases at V and 4 bases at J, with 18 bases between. The CDR3 bases are TGTGCCAGCAGCCGGACCGGGACACCAGAATACGAGCAGTACTTC. As protein: CASSRTGTPEYEQYF. Filled out from reference TRBV5-4 and TRBJ2-7, the complete variable domain reads ETGVTQSPTHLIKTRGQQVTLRCSSQSGHNTVSWYQQALGQGPQFIFQYYREEENGRGNFPPRFSGLQFPNYSSELNVNALELDDSALYLCASSRTGTPEYEQYFGPGTRLTVT.

This CDR3 is CASIMEGATYEQYF. The DNA for the CDR3 is TGTGCCAGTATCATGGAAGGGGCTACCTACGAGCAGTACTTC. The chain couples TRBV19 to TRBJ2-7; D perhaps matches TRBD1 (5 bases). CDR3 size: 14 residues. CDR1 is LNHDA and CDR2 is SQIVND in the germline V gene (reference sequence). Trimming cost V 7 bases and J 2 bases, with 15 bases left between them.

This sequence joins TRBV29-1 and TRBJ2-7; the match to TRBD2 covers 8 bases. Trimming at V came to 1 base and at J to 6 bases, leaving 11 bases not matched to a gene. The CDR3 has 15 residues. Germline assignment: CDR1 SQVTM and CDR2 ANQGSEA. The DNA of the CDR3 is TGCAGCGTTGAAGCGTCCAGCGGGAGATCCCTCGAGCAGTACTTC. Protein product: CSVEASSGRSLEQYF.

The J gene is TRBJ2-1, the V gene TRBV23-1; 10 positions agree with TRBD2. TRBV23-1 is placed among ORFs of uncertain function. J was trimmed by 8 bases and V by 0 bases; bases with no gene match: 7. CDR3 length equals 16 residues. In DNA, the CDR3 is TGCGCCAGCAGTCAATCGTCAGCGGGAGGGGGGTATGAGCAGTTCTTC. Its protein product is CASSQSSAGGGYEQFF.

The chain recombines TRBV29-1 with TRBJ2-7; D not certain. V was pared by 4 bases and J by 0 bases, with 13 bases between. CDR3 length: 14 residues. CDR1 is SQVTM, CDR2 ANQGSEA, per germline. The CDR3 loop is CSVVRGRSSYEQYF. CDR3 bases: TGCAGCGTTGTAAGAGGAAGAAGCTCCTACGAGCAGTACTTC.

In its sample, this clonotype was seen once. V and J are TRBV29-1 and TRBJ2-7, with 10 bases that match TRBD2. This CDR3 is 14 amino acids long. CDR1 is SQVTM and CDR2 is ANQGSEA in the germline V gene. V lost 1 base to trimming and J lost 7 bases; unmatched junction nucleotides: 7. CDR3 sequence: CSVEVLAGVGEQYF. For the CDR3, the DNA is TGCAGCGTTGAAGTCCTAGCGGGAGTGGGTGAGCAGTACTTC.

In this sample, this clonotype turned up once. J is TRBJ2-1 and V is TRBV25-1, with D unresolved. CDR1 is MGHDK, CDR2 SYGVNS, per germline. This CDR3 has 12 residues. Trimming removed 1 base from V and 9 bases from J, with 7 bases in between. The CDR3, as DNA: TGTGCCAGCAGTGAATTATTGGGTGAGCAGTTCTTC. Protein product: CASSELLGEQFF. Based on the CDR3 plus reference TRBV25-1 and TRBJ2-1, the full variable domain is EADIYQTPRYLVIGTGKKITLECSQTMGHDKMYWYQQDPGMELHLIHYSYGVNSTEKGDLSSESTVSRIRTEHFPLTLESARPSHTSQYLCASSELLGEQFFGPGTRLTVL.

The chain has TRBV4-1 and TRBJ2-7; D is perhaps TRBD1 (5 bases). CDR1 and CDR2 (germline): MGHRA, YSYEKL. This CDR3 comprises 14 residues. V lost 9 bases and J lost 2, with 17 bases in between. CDR3: CASRSTASTYEQYF. The CDR3, as DNA: TGCGCCAGTCGCTCGACAGCCTCCACCTACGAGCAGTACTTC.

The chain is built from TRBV5-1 and TRBJ2-5; D possibly uses TRBD1 or TRBD2 (5 bases each). Trimming took off 0 bases at V and 5 bases at J, with 14 bases between the two ends. The length of the CDR3 is 15 residues. From germline, CDR1 is SGHRS and CDR2 YFSETQ. The CDR3 bases are TGCGCCAGCAGCTTGGGGGACCGCTCGAGTGAGACCCAGTACTTC. This codes for CASSLGDRSSETQYF. Supplemented by reference TRBV5-1 and TRBJ2-5, the full variable domain reads KAGVTQTPRYLIKTRGQQVTLSCSPISGHRSVSWYQQTPGQGLQFLFEYFSETQRNKGNFPGRFSGRQFSNSRSEMNVSTLELGDSALYLCASSLGDRSSETQYFGPGTRLLVL.

The chain recombines TRBV10-3 with TRBJ2-7; no clear D. The CDR3 runs to 14 residues. Germline V gene sequence: CDR1 ENHRY, CDR2 SYGVKD. The V gene lost 3 bases and the J gene lost 3 bases, with 12 bases spanning the gap. CDR3 sequence (DNA): TGTGCCATCAGTGAACCCGGACCACTCTACGAGCAGTACTTC. Amino acids: CAISEPGPLYEQYF.

This chain connects TRBV11-3 to TRBJ2-3; TRBD1 matches at 8 bases. This CDR3 is 13 amino acids long. Unmatched junction bases numbered 1, after V lost 8 bases and J lost 0 bases. CDR1 and CDR2 from the germline V gene are SGHNT and YENEEA. CDR3 residues: CASGQGSTDTQYF. The CDR3 bases are TGTGCCAGCGGACAGGGAAGCACAGATACGCAGTATTTT.

This chain uses TRBV12-3 or TRBV12-4 with TRBJ1-1, with 7 bases fitting TRBD1. The trim removed 3 bases at V and 8 bases at J, leaving 0 bases unmatched. The CDR3 has 11 residues. CDR3 sequence: CASSLTGEAFF. The CDR3 DNA sequence: TGTGCCAGCAGTTTGACAGGGGAAGCTTTCTTT.

The J gene is TRBJ1-2, the V gene TRBV20-1, with TRBD1 as a possible D gene (5 bases). Trimming removed 5 bases at V and 3 bases at J, with 13 bases between. The CDR3 runs 13 residues. Germline V gives CDR1 DFQATT, CDR2 SNEGSKA (reference sequence). CDR3 nucleotide sequence: TGCAGTGCTTTGGACACCCGGGACTATGGCTACACCTTC. Protein product: CSALDTRDYGYTF.

The V gene is TRBV19, the J gene TRBJ2-5; D possibly matches TRBD1 or TRBD2 (5 bases each). The CDR3 is 14 amino acids. CDR1 is LNHDA and CDR2 is SQIVND in the germline V gene (reference sequence). V lost 5 bases and J lost 11, with 21 bases in between. The CDR3 DNA follows: TGTGCCAGTAGTGCCGCCGGGACCCCACTTACACAGTACTTC. Its protein product is CASSAAGTPLTQYF.

The chain has TRBV5-1 and TRBJ2-7, with TRBD2 as a possible D gene (6 bases). Trimming removed 4 bases from V and 3 bases from J, with 20 bases in between. The CDR3 runs 16 residues. Looked up from germline, CDR1 is SGHRS and CDR2 is YFSETQ. CDR3 region: CASSAYIEQEGYEQYF. For the CDR3, the DNA is TGCGCCAGCAGCGCCTATATCGAACAGGAGGGCTACGAGCAGTACTTC.

The V and J genes are TRBV29-1 and TRBJ2-1; TRBD2 agrees at 10 bases. Germline CDR1 and CDR2: SQVTM and ANQGSEA. The CDR3 sequence is 16 residues long. V gave up 1 base and J gave up 8 bases; unmatched junction bases: 11. CDR3 sequence: CSVEGKASSGSHEQFF. CDR3 DNA sequence: TGCAGCGTTGAAGGGAAGGCGTCTAGCGGGAGCCATGAGCAGTTCTTC.

CDR3 loop: CASRLRGDSEQFF. CDR3 DNA sequence: TGTGCCAGCAGACTAAGAGGGGATAGTGAGCAGTTCTTC. The chain combines TRBV2 with TRBJ2-1; D could derive from TRBD1 or TRBD2 (5 bases each). Germline V gives CDR1 SNHLY, CDR2 FYNNEI. This CDR3 has 13 amino acids. Trimming removed 6 bases from V and 9 bases from J, with 15 bases in between.

The CDR3 sequence is CASSLRSGTGYEQYF. CDR3 coding DNA: TGTGCCAGCAGCCTCCGATCCGGGACAGGGTACGAGCAGTACTTC. V usage is TRBV3-1 and J usage is TRBJ2-7, with TRBD1 matching 9 bases. Germline lookup yields CDR1 LGHDT and CDR2 YNNKEL (reference sequence). There are 15 residues in the CDR3. V shed 4 bases and J 4 bases; nucleotides not matched to a gene: 8.

The V gene is TRBV3-1, the J gene TRBJ1-2; no clear D. The CDR3 is 14 amino acids. From germline, CDR1 is LGHDT and CDR2 YNNKEL (reference sequence). V lost 1 base to trimming and J lost 4 bases, with 10 bases between them. This CDR3 reads CASSQVAGVYGYTF. The CDR3 region has the DNA TGTGCCAGCAGCCAAGTAGCCGGGGTCTATGGCTACACCTTC.

The chain couples TRBV18 to TRBJ2-7; 8 bases match TRBD2. CDR3 length: 15 amino acids. Germline V CDR1 and CDR2: KGHSH, LQKENI. The V segment lost 4 bases and the J segment 2 bases; nucleotides outside the gene matches: 7. In DNA form, the CDR3 reads TGTGCCAGCTCACATAGCGGGACTTTAACCTACGAGCAGTACTTC. Translation gives CASSHSGTLTYEQYF.

The genes are TRBV20-1 and TRBJ1-1; possible D gene TRBD1, 5 bases. There are 14 residues in the CDR3. V gave up 7 bases and J gave up 1 base, with 16 bases separating them. Germline V gene sequence: CDR1 DFQATT, CDR2 SNEGSKA (reference sequence). In DNA, the CDR3 is TGCAGTGTCAATCCGGGACGCCGGAACACTGAAGCTTTCTTT. Its protein product is CSVNPGRRNTEAFF.

The rearrangement links TRBV5-6 to TRBJ2-5, with no clear D. Per the germline V gene, CDR1 is SGHDT and CDR2 is YYEEEE. The CDR3 is 14 residues long. V was shortened by 0 bases and J by 0 bases, with 6 bases between the two germline ends. CDR3 sequence reads: CASSLVQNQETQYF. CDR3 nucleotides: TGTGCCAGCAGCTTGGTACAGAACCAAGAGACCCAGTACTTC.

V usage is TRBV30 and J usage is TRBJ1-2, with 9 bases fitting TRBD1. The CDR3 sequence is 13 residues long. Per germline, CDR1 GTSNPN and CDR2 SVGIG (reference sequence). V lost 2 bases, J lost 6 bases, and 4 bases stayed unmatched. CDR3 in DNA: TGTGCCTGGAGTTTAACAGGGGGCCATGGCTACACCTTC. Translating it yields CAWSLTGGHGYTF.

The chain carries TRBV21-1 and TRBJ2-1; TRBD1, the D gene given by the table, was not confirmed from the DNA. TRBV21-1 is an annotated pseudogene. This CDR3 is built from 12 residues. The CDR3 DNA sequence: TGTGCCAGCAATACAGGAATCAATGAGCAGTTCTTC. Encoded protein: CASNTGINEQFF.

The rearrangement joins TRBV29-1 to TRBJ2-1, with D perhaps being TRBD1 or TRBD2 (5 bases each). V was cut by 7 bases and J by 9 bases, with 19 bases left in between. Germline V lookup: CDR1 SQVTM, CDR2 ANQGSEA. The CDR3 is made up of 13 amino acids. The CDR3 DNA reads TGCAGCGCCCTGCTAGGGACCAAGGGTGAGCAGTTCTTC. Its protein product is CSALLGTKGEQFF.

The chain recombines TRBV27 with TRBJ1-1, with 9 bases identical to TRBD1. Germline CDR1 is MNHEY and CDR2 is SMNVEV (reference sequence). The CDR3 extends over 15 amino acids. J was trimmed by 5 bases and V by 5 bases; bases with no gene match: 9. CDR3 sequence (DNA): TGTGCCAGCAGTCAGCGACAGGGGGTATGGACTGAAGCTTTCTTT. It translates to CASSQRQGVWTEAFF.